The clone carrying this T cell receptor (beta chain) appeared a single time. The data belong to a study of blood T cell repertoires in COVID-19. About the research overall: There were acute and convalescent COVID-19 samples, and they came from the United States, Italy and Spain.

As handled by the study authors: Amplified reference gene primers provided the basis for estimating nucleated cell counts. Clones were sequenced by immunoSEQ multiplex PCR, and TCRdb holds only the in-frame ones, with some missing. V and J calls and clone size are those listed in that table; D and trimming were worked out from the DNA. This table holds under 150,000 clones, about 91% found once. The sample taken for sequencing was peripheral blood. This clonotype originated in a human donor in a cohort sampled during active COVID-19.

DNA for the CDR3: TGTGCCAGCAGTAGGGGATTTGGCACCGGGGAGCTGTTTTTT. This codes for CASSRGFGTGELFF. The rearrangement links TRBV27 to TRBJ2-2; tentatively, D is TRBD1 (5 bases). The length of the CDR3 is 14 residues. Germline loops: CDR1 MNHEY, CDR2 SMNVEV (reference sequence). Trimming took 5 bases from V and 4 from J, leaving 11 bases between them.